This T cell receptor beta chain derives from a study of shared clonotypes between healthy human individuals (dated by TCRdb to about 2020). About the investigation overall: The cohort included three men and two women between 18 and 49 years of age. For each donor, CD4 naive and CD4 memory were each given three plates, CD8 naive was given two plates, and CD8 memory was given one plate. To estimate repertoire size and how much clonotypes are shared between individuals, the study performed deep sequencing of blood TCR repertoires from a handful of healthy adults. Libraries were prepared and TCR repertoires were sequenced by different laboratories using diverse techniques, in order to increase sequencing depth and limit assay-specific biases. Between about 0.85 and 10 billion PBMCs per donor were obtained by leukapheresis.

Donors were healthy HIV-negative adults with no recently reported acute infections or vaccinations. Every donor was a Caucasian adult residing in Nashville, Tennessee, USA. Magnetic negative selection was used to enrich CD4+ T cells, after which naive cells were positively selected on CD45RA and the negative fraction became the memory subset. Blood was collected by leukapheresis, and PBMCs were isolated by Ficoll-Histopaque density gradient centrifugation and then cryopreserved in liquid nitrogen vapor phase. Purity and quantity of every magnetically sorted T cell population were checked by analytical flow cytometry. From each sorted fraction, genomic DNA was isolated and quantified by UV absorbance on a Nanodrop 2000c. Using the deep immunoSEQ assay, multiplex PCR amplified TCR CDR3 regions from genomic DNA. For each cell subset, the extracted genomic DNA was distributed evenly across all wells of several immunoSEQ 96-well plates, and each plate served as one replicate. For sorted subsets, about 200 ng genomic DNA, equal to about 30,000 T cell genomes, was loaded into each replicate PCR. Purified libraries were measured with a Qubit 3.0 fluorometer, size-checked on a Bioanalyzer 2100, and measured again with the KAPA Library Quantification kit. A separate single-read 150-cycle Illumina NextSeq 550 flow cell was used to sequence each immunoSEQ 96-well plate. The paper's data handling went like this. The immunoSEQ output contained only junctional sequences without quality scores, so filtering could not match that applied to full-length reads. To assign V/J genes and CDR3, sequences were annotated against IMGT germline references using PyIR, a Python wrapper for IgBLAST v1.9. Any read was removed if the V/J assignment was weak (E-value above 1e-6), the CDR3 was missing, or the read contained stop codons, out-of-frame junctions, or ambiguous translated residues. V3J clonotypes were defined as sequences sharing an identical inferred V gene, J gene, and CDR3 amino acid sequence. Percentage overlap between repertoires was calculated by dividing the number of shared unique clonotypes by the size of the smaller repertoire. Repertoire richness was assessed with RTK rarefaction, the Chao1 estimator, and Recon v2.1 estimates of unobserved clonotypes. Generation probabilities were computed with OLGA for all TCRbeta clonotypes obtained by the gDNA method from several donors. In its TCRdb copy, this immuneACCESS table keeps in-frame sequences only and misses some clones. Where compared with another copy, unresolved V genes explain less than half of these, and the others have no known cause. Clone size and the V and J calls come from that table; the DNA yielded D and trimming. This sample lists 2 million to 2.5 million clones; just over 90% were detected once. 0.35% to 0.5% of the sample comes from the top ten.

A word on this clone: The target of this receptor is not known. Base qualities are not recorded, but no much larger clone differs from it by a single base.

For CDR1 and CDR2, the germline V gene lists SGHTA and FQGNSA. The germline V end is reduced by 0 bases and the J end by 9 bases; junction bases left unmatched: 6. The CDR3 runs 16 residues from the cysteine to the phenylalanine. Only the CDR3 region is kept as DNA, spanning 48 bases read in frame from base 1. Points the paper makes about the study in general: When a few donors were compared, the shared fraction of clonotypes was around 5% for naive CD4, about 4% for naive CD8, 2.3% for memory CD4, and about 0.36% for memory CD8. Because the study included a small number of donors, the genetic and exposure-history diversity represented was limited. Even with the large sequencing depth, rarefaction of the sorted-subset datasets indicated that sequencing was incomplete. Sampling was restricted to blood, and TCR repertoires in tissue are likely to differ from TCR repertoires in blood. Pairwise subsampling indicated that sequencing depth was expected to affect the degree of clonotype sharing among donors. Estimated clonotype richness was generally larger for naive than for memory subsets. Clonotypes shared by all four sorted-subset donors showed higher generation probabilities than non-shared clonotypes.

The chain was built from TRBV7-2 and TRBJ2-6; 9 bases in the junction line up with TRBD1. The sample consisted of naive CD4+ T cells from PBMCs. The cell subset or site tag for this specimen amounts to: CD45RA+ positively selected. This TCR was recovered from a man aged 18-30 years in good health. Some clones in this sample may be carry-over from other donors' samples. CDR3 reads: CASSLALTGGVNVLTF. In nucleotides, the sequence is TGTGCCAGCAGCTTAGCGCTGACAGGGGGTGTCAACGTCCTGACTTTC.